The clone carrying this T cell receptor beta chain was counted only a few times. The antigen is not known. The use of a sample-barcoded 5' primer and a J-beta primer mix characterized a second PCR of about 6 to 12 cycles. Each of the cDNA molecules was tagged by a template-switch adaptor with 12 random nucleotides. TCRdb recomputed calls from the 5' RACE reads with MiXCR, one row per CDR3 protein. Of approximately 320,000 distinct CDR3 sequences listed, around 27% are singletons. The sample comes from a study of blood T cells in healthy people across ages. Losses at the gene ends were 4 bases for V and 4 bases for J; bases not matched to a gene: 8. Looked up from germline, CDR1 is SQVTM and CDR2 is ANQGSEA. This CDR3 has 14 residues. General study points: Diversity of TCR beta per million T cells declined in a roughly linear way with age. Nothing was known about donor CMV status, and this possibly confounded expanded clonotype changes.

The receptor's source is a woman in her seventies in good health. Material for sequencing was blood. The chain recombines TRBV29-1 with TRBJ1-2; 8 nucleotides align to TRBD1. The CDR3 here is CSVGDRGYSYGYTF. The DNA of the CDR3 is TGCAGCGTTGGTGACAGGGGATACAGCTATGGCTACACCTTC. The full variable domain, completed using reference TRBV29-1 and TRBJ1-2, is SAVISQKPSRDICQRGTSLTIQCQVDSQVTMMFWYRQQPGQSLTLIATANQGSEATYESGFVIDKFPISRPNLTFSTLTVSNMSPEDSSIYLCSVGDRGYSYGYTFGSGTRLTVV.